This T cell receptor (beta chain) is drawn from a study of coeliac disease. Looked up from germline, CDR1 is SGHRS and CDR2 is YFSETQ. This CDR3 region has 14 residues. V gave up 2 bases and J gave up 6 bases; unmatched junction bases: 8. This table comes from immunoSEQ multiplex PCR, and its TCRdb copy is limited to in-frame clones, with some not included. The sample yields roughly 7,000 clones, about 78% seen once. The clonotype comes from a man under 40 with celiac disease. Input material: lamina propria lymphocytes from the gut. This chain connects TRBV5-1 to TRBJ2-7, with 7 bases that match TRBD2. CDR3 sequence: CASSLGRVAGEQYF. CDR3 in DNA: TGCGCCAGCAGCTTAGGGAGGGTGGCGGGCGAGCAGTACTTC.